The table lists the clone carrying this T cell receptor beta chain with a count of one. The time point was: after neoadjuvant nivolumab, at surgical resection. Most PBMC samples had approximately 440 ng input DNA in six replicates. This table comes from immunoSEQ multiplex PCR, and its TCRdb copy is limited to in-frame clones, with some not included. The data hold more than 11,000 clones, with around 70% observed a single time. Germline V CDR1 and CDR2: MGHDK, SYGVNS. The CDR3 runs 14 residues. J lost 7 bases, V lost 5 bases, and 8 bases had no gene match. This sample is part of a study of neoadjuvant anti-PD-1 for oral cavity cancer.

The sequence came from a person between 40 and 80 years old with oral cavity squamous cell carcinoma. The specimen was PBMCs, collected after nivolumab (anti-PD-1) treatment. The chain links TRBV25-1 to TRBJ2-4, with 7 bases aligning to TRBD1. CDR3 protein: CASSYGTAPNIQYF. DNA for the CDR3: TGTGCCAGCAGTTACGGGACAGCCCCGAACATTCAGTACTTC.